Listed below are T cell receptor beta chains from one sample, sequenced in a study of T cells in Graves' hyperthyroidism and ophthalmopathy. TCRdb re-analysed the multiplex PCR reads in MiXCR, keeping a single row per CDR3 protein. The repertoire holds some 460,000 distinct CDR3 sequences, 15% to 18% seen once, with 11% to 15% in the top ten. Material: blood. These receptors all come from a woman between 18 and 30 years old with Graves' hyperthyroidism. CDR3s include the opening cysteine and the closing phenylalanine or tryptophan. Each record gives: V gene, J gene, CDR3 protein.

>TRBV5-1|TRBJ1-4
CASSSGTEGEKLFF
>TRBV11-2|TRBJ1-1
CASRHIVNTEAFF
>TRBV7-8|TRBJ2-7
CASSTKGLPTYEQYF
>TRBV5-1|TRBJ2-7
CASSSAQGYYEQYF
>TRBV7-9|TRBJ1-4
CASSLETREKKLFF
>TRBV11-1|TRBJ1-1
CASSLARGGVTEAFF
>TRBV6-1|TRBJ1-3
CASSERAGLSGNTIYF
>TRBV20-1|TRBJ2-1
CSARLAGRNYNEQFF
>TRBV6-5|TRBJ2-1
CASSNLGTGSHNEQFF
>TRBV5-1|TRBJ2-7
CASSPVLAGIPYEQYF
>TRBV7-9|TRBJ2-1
CASSIHGPLSGGAGEQFF
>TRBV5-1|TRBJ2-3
CASSANPGTDTQYF
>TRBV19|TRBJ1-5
CASSIGPRWDAAQHF
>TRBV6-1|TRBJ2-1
CASQFGAGVYEQFF
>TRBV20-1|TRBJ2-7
CSARDPSGYEQYF
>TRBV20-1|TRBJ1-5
CSARDGQVYYNQPQHF
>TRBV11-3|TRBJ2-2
CASSLDCPGQGTGELFF
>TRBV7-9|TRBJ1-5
CASSLQGNNQPQHF
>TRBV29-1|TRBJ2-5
CSLRRRVEETQYF
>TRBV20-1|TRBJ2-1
CSARGSGGTSYNEQFF
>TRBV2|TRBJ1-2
CASSEARGDYGYTF
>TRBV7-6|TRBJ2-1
CASSSGLAGGFGNEQFF
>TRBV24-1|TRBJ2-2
CATSDPGGAGGELFF
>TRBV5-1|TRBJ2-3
CASSLEVADTQYF
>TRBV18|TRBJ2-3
CASSPRIPHTDTQYF
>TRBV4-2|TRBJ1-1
CASSQPQGMNTEAFF
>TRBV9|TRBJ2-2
CASSPHRDREKTGELFF
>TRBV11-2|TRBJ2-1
CASSPKREGPYNEQFF
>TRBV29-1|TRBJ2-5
CSVESGGETQYF
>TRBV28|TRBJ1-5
CASSLAQGAVSNQPQHF
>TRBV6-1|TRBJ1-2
CASRRLVRDSRYTF
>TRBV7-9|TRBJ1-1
CASSLVIRGGSGAFF
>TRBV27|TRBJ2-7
CASSLFLAGEEQYF
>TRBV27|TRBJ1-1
CASTRQNGAEAFF
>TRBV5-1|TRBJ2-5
CASSLAWGTVGETQYF
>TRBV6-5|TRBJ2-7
CASKPRDRGSEQYF
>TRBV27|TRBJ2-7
CASSWNLAGAGEQYF
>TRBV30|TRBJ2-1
CAWSVTTSGGWRLSYNEQFF
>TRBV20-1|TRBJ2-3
CSAKWWSAGAPTDTQYF
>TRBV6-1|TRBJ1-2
CASSENGDGYTF
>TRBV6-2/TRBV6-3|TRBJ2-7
CASSYGPSNEQYF
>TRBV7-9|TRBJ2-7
CASSDTGGQGAYEQYF
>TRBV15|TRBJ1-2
CATSRSSFIDLVGYGYTF
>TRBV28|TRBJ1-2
CASSQIYYGYTF
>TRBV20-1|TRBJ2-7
CSAFRAVARTGEQYF
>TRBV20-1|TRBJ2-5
CSAAYSGGLETQYF
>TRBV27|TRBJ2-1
CASTRLAGANEQFF
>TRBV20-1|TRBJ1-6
CSALGQGYNSPLHF
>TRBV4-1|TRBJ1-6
CASSQVGTLGSPLHF
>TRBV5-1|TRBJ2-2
CASSWSVRGSGTGELFF
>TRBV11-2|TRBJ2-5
CASNLEWDGRVGTQYF
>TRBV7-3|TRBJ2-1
CASSIMPGQGAHEQFF
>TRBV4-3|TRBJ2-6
CASSQEGQGASGANVLTF